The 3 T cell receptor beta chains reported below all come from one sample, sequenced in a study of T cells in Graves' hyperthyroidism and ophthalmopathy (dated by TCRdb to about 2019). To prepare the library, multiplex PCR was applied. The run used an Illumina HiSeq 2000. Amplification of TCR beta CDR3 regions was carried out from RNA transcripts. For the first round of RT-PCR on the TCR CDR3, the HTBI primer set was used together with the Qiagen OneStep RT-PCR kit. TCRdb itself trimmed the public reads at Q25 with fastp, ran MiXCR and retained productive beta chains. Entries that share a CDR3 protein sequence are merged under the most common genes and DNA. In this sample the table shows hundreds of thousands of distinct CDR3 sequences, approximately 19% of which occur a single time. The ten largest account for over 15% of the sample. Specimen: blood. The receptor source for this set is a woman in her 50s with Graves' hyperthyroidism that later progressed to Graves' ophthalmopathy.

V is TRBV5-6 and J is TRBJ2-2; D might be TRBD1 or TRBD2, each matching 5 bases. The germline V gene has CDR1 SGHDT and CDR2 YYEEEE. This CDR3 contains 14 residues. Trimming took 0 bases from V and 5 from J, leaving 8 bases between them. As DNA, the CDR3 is TGTGCCAGCAGCTTGGTAGAGGGGACCGGGGAGCTGTTTTTT. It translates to CASSLVEGTGELFF.

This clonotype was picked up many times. CDR3 protein: CATKATEAFF. In nucleotides, the CDR3 is TGTGCCACCAAAGCCACTGAAGCTTTCTTT. The V gene is TRBV7-9, the J gene TRBJ1-1, with D hard to call. V was pared by 10 bases and J by 4 bases, with 7 bases between. This CDR3 is 10 amino acids long. CDR1 and CDR2 (germline): SEHNR, FQNEAQ (reference sequence).

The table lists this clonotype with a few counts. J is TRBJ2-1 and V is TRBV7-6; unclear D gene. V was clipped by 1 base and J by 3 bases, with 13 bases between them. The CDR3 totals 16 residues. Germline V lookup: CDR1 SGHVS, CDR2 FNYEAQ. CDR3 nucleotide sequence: TGTGCCAGCAGCTTAGAGGCCACAAGAAGCTACAATGAGCAGTTCTTC. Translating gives CASSLEATRSYNEQFF.